These T cell receptor beta chains were read from a single sample in a study of blood T cell repertoires in COVID-19. TCRdb keeps only in-frame clones here, not all; method: immunoSEQ multiplex PCR. This sample carries fewer than 450,000 clones, around 88% of them seen once, and the ten largest clones take roughly 12%. The material sequenced was peripheral blood. Receptors originate from a woman aged 45-65 years with COVID-19, enrolled during active disease. Each CDR3 is given with its conserved first and last residue. Each record gives: J gene, clone size, V gene, CDR3 length, CDR3 protein. Clone size is not always given. Where it is, it says once, few, many or a class for expanded clones.

TRBJ2-2 NA TRBV4-2 20 CASSQFLPLGLAGGTGELFF
TRBJ1-2 few TRBV30 15 CAWSVRRAPYYGYTF
TRBJ2-2 NA TRBV5-1 14 CASRFGGNTGELFF
TRBJ1-6 NA TRBV3-1/TRBV3-2 14 CASSQMGRNSPLHF
TRBJ2-3 NA TRBV19 14 CASSKSEEWDTQYF
TRBJ2-3 NA TRBV5-8 15 CASSLGQQLTDTQYF
TRBJ1-2 NA TRBV20-1 14 CSASVSVPRNGYTF
TRBJ1-1 NA TRBV18 13 CASSFQANTEAFF
TRBJ2-7 once TRBV5-1 13 CASSAGEGYEQYF
TRBJ1-2 NA TRBV5-1 13 CASGEGANYGYTF
TRBJ1-3 NA TRBV5-4 15 CASSLARDRGNTIYF
TRBJ1-2 NA TRBV19 15 CASSIRGREEVGYTF
TRBJ2-3 NA TRBV24-1 11 CAVSPGDTQYF
TRBJ1-2 few TRBV5-1 14 CASSFGTANYGYTF
TRBJ2-3 once TRBV29-1 11 CSVDLTDTQYF
TRBJ2-7 NA TRBV5-1 18 CASSLDGGYGRGTYEQYF
TRBJ1-2 NA TRBV30 18 CAWTHRGRIPSRNYGYTF
TRBJ2-7 NA TRBV28 14 CASRSSFVSNEQYF
TRBJ1-1 NA TRBV6-1 16 CASSEVLGAGNTEAFF
TRBJ1-1 NA TRBV9 15 CASSSSPIANTEAFF
TRBJ2-1 NA TRBV24-1 13 CATGMGGDDEQFF
TRBJ1-2 few TRBV4-2 13 CASSQDRVKGYTF
TRBJ2-5 NA TRBV9 12 CASRGQEETQYF
TRBJ1-3 NA TRBV7-9 14 CASSFSQGRNTIYF
TRBJ2-2 NA TRBV24-1 15 CATRGRETNTGELFF
TRBJ1-1 NA TRBV21-1 15 CASVFPQGKNTEAFF
TRBJ1-2 NA TRBV4-2 15 CASSQDGQGSYGYTF
TRBJ2-5 once TRBV5-6 13 CASSLQGRETQYF
TRBJ1-2 NA TRBV7-9 14 CASTWTEIGSGYTF
TRBJ2-1 NA TRBV4-1 12 CASSPRGSEQFF
TRBJ2-7 NA TRBV28 11 CASSSRTGWYF
TRBJ1-1 NA TRBV12-3/TRBV12-4 13 CASSGGVLTEAFF
TRBJ2-1 NA TRBV12-3/TRBV12-4 11 CASSDGGEQFF
TRBJ2-7 NA TRBV6-1 16 CASSEPPAGFSWEQYF
TRBJ1-2 NA TRBV12-3/TRBV12-4 13 CASTPSAGQGYTF
TRBJ1-4 NA TRBV2 16 CASSRDSLSTNEKLFF
TRBJ2-2 NA TRBV11-2 14 CASRRQGNTGELFF
TRBJ1-3 few TRBV10-1 13 CACSAGTGNTIYF
TRBJ2-2 NA TRBV5-1 16 CASSLVGGSDTGELFF
TRBJ1-5 NA TRBV6-5 14 CASRPGVSNQPQHF
TRBJ1-1 NA TRBV5-1 14 CASSFSPGGTEAFF
TRBJ1-6 once TRBV30 13 CAWSPNRDSPLHF
TRBJ2-5 NA TRBV7-8 13 CASTQMYQETQYF